The rows below give T cell receptor beta chains drawn from one sample of a study of blood T cell repertoires in COVID-19. The table came from immunoSEQ multiplex PCR; TCRdb's copy has only in-frame clones and leaves some out. The sample holds around 220,000 clones, about 82% seen once. The sample consisted of peripheral blood. These receptors originate from an elderly woman with acute or convalescent COVID-19. The CDR3 runs from the conserved cysteine through the conserved F or W. D genes are given only for firm matches. Size is omitted from some rows. Given values are once, few, many or a class for expanded clones.

TRBJ1-1 | NA | NA | TRBV28 | TGTGCCAGCGCCGCGACAAACACTGAAGCTTTCTTT | CASAATNTEAFF
TRBJ2-2 | NA | NA | TRBV10-3 | TGTGCCATCAGGCAGGGGATAGCGAACACCGGGGAGCTGTTTTTT | CAIRQGIANTGELFF
TRBJ1-6 | once | NA | TRBV24-1 | TGTGCCACCACCCCGAAGGGGACATATAATTCACCCCTCCACTTT | CATTPKGTYNSPLHF
TRBJ1-3 | once | TRBD1 | TRBV5-8 | TGTGCCAGCAGCTTGGTCGCAGGGGGCACTGGAAACACCATATATTTT | CASSLVAGGTGNTIYF
TRBJ2-7 | NA | NA | TRBV20-1 | TGCAGTGCTAGAGACGTCTACGAGCAGTACTTC | CSARDVYEQYF
TRBJ1-3 | NA | NA | TRBV7-2 | TGTGCCAGCAGCTTATCACTTCAGGGCTCTGGAAACACCATATATTTT | CASSLSLQGSGNTIYF
TRBJ2-7 | NA | TRBD2 | TRBV6-5 | TGTGCCAGCACTGGGACTAGAGACCACGAGCAGTACTTC | CASTGTRDHEQYF
TRBJ1-5 | NA | NA | TRBV6-2/TRBV6-3 | TGTGCCAGCAGCTTTACCCTTACAGGGCCCTTGGCTAGCAATCAGCCCCAGCATTTT | CASSFTLTGPLASNQPQHF
TRBJ2-7 | NA | NA | TRBV5-1 | TGCGCCAGCAGCTTGCGTGTAGCGTCGGGCGAGCAGTACTTC | CASSLRVASGEQYF
TRBJ1-2 | NA | TRBD1 | TRBV5-1 | TGCGCCAGCAGCCCGGGACAGGGCGGAGGCTACACCTTC | CASSPGQGGGYTF
TRBJ1-3 | NA | NA | TRBV11-3 | TGTGCCAGCAGCTCGGACAGAAACACCATATATTTT | CASSSDRNTIYF
TRBJ2-3 | NA | TRBD1 | TRBV9 | TGTGCCAGCAGCTTCGACAGGGGAAGTACGCAGTATTTT | CASSFDRGSTQYF
TRBJ2-1 | NA | NA | TRBV5-4 | TGTGCCAGCAGCTTTGGGCGGGAATTCTACAATGAGCAGTTCTTC | CASSFGREFYNEQFF
TRBJ1-1 | NA | TRBD1 | TRBV19 | TGTGCCAGTAGTCCGGGACAGGGGGCTGCCGGAAGGACTGAAGCTTTCTTT | CASSPGQGAAGRTEAFF
TRBJ1-6 | NA | NA | TRBV30 | TGTGCCTGGGGGACTGGTTCACCCCTCCACTTT | CAWGTGSPLHF
TRBJ2-7 | NA | TRBD2 | TRBV4-1 | TGCGCCAGCAGCCAAGATAGCGGGGGCCGCGAGCAGTACTTC | CASSQDSGGREQYF
TRBJ2-3 | once | TRBD2 | TRBV11-1 | TGTGCCAGCAGCTTTGGGACTAGCGGGAGTATTACGCAGTATTTT | CASSFGTSGSITQYF
TRBJ1-1 | few | NA | TRBV5-4 | TGTGCCAGCAGCTTGGGATGGGGGGTGAACACTGAAGCTTTCTTT | CASSLGWGVNTEAFF
TRBJ2-1 | few | TRBD2 | TRBV7-9 | TGTGCCAGCAGCCTGGGGACTAGCGGGATTCGGGACAATGAGCAGTTCTTC | CASSLGTSGIRDNEQFF
TRBJ1-1 | NA | NA | TRBV30 | TGTGCCTGCCCCCGCGGGGGCACGGGGAGGGGCACTGAAGCTTTCTTT | CACPRGGTGRGTEAFF
TRBJ1-4 | NA | NA | TRBV19 | TGTGCCAGTAAGAAGGAACAGAGTAATGAAAAACTGTTTTTT | CASKKEQSNEKLFF
TRBJ2-1 | NA | NA | TRBV6-5 | TGTGCCAGCAGTTATGGTCATAGCTCCTACAATGAGCAGTTCTTC | CASSYGHSSYNEQFF
TRBJ2-2 | NA | TRBD1 | TRBV29-1 | TGCAGCGCCAAGGGCGGGACAGGGGGCACCGGGGAGCTGTTTTTT | CSAKGGTGGTGELFF
TRBJ2-3 | NA | NA | TRBV11-3 | TGTGCCAGCAGTTTGGGGGCGTCTAGCACAGATACGCAGTATTTT | CASSLGASSTDTQYF
TRBJ2-7 | NA | NA | TRBV11-2 | TGTGCCAGCAGCCCGGGATTCTCCGGCTCCTACGAGCAGTACTTC | CASSPGFSGSYEQYF
TRBJ2-5 | NA | NA | TRBV12-5 | TGTGCTAGTGGTTTGGGGGTAGGGGGAGAGACCCAGTACTTC | CASGLGVGGETQYF
TRBJ1-2 | NA | NA | TRBV10-1 | TGCGCCAGCAGTAAAGAGACTGGAGAGGGCACCTTC | CASSKETGEGTF
TRBJ1-1 | NA | NA | TRBV19 | TGTGCCAGTAGTATACGGACAGCGAATGAAGCTTTCTTT | CASSIRTANEAFF
TRBJ1-1 | NA | NA | TRBV6-2/TRBV6-3 | TGTGCCAGCAGTACCCCAGGGGTTTCGTTAGCTTTCTTT | CASSTPGVSLAFF
TRBJ1-1 | NA | NA | TRBV30 | TGTGCCTGGATTTGGAGAGAGGCGTACACTGAAGCTTTCTTT | CAWIWREAYTEAFF
TRBJ1-4 | NA | TRBD1 | TRBV28 | TGTGCCAGCAGACCCTGGGGACAGGGAGATGAAAAACTGTTTTTT | CASRPWGQGDEKLFF
TRBJ1-1 | once | NA | TRBV30 | TGTGCCTGGAGTAGGGGAAGTAGGACTGAAGCTTTCTTT | CAWSRGSRTEAFF
TRBJ2-5 | NA | NA | TRBV6-6 | TGTGCCAGCAGTGGGGGGGACATGAAAGGCCAGTACTTC | CASSGGDMKGQYF
TRBJ1-1 | NA | NA | TRBV29-1 | TGCAGCGTCGCGACAGGGAACACTGAAGCTTTCTTT | CSVATGNTEAFF
TRBJ2-1 | NA | TRBD2 | TRBV6-5 | TGTGCCAGCAGTTACGGGACTAGCGGGAGCCATGAGCAGTTCTTC | CASSYGTSGSHEQFF
TRBJ2-2 | NA | TRBD2 | TRBV28 | TGTGCCAGCAGTACTCAACTCGGGAGGGGGAACACCGGGGAGCTGTTTTTT | CASSTQLGRGNTGELFF
TRBJ2-1 | NA | TRBD1 | TRBV10-2 | TGCGCCAGCAGTCCAACAGGGGGCTCCTACAATGAGCAGTTCTTC | CASSPTGGSYNEQFF
TRBJ2-1 | once | NA | TRBV19 | TGTGCCAGTAGTTTCGGATCCCAGGGGAATGAGCAGTTCTTC | CASSFGSQGNEQFF
TRBJ2-7 | NA | TRBD1 | TRBV25-1 | TGTGCCAGCAGTGTACCGGGACAGGGACAGGGCGTGCAGTACTTC | CASSVPGQGQGVQYF
TRBJ2-1 | NA | NA | TRBV30 | TGTGCCTGGAGTGTACGTCCTCCGGGAACCCGGATTGGGGAGCAGTTCTTC | CAWSVRPPGTRIGEQFF
TRBJ1-4 | NA | NA | TRBV6-5 | TGTGCCAGCAGTTTTACAGGAACAACTAATGAAAAACTGTTTTTT | CASSFTGTTNEKLFF
TRBJ1-6 | NA | TRBD1 | TRBV19 | TGTGCCAGTAGTCAAGGGACAGGGGGCAGAGGTGACTCACCCCTCCACTTT | CASSQGTGGRGDSPLHF
TRBJ2-7 | NA | NA | TRBV11-3 | TGTGCCAGCAGGCAGACCTACGAGCAGTACTTC | CASRQTYEQYF
TRBJ1-1 | NA | NA | TRBV19 | TGTGCCAGTAGTATAGAAGCTTTGAACACTGAAGCTTTCTTT | CASSIEALNTEAFF
TRBJ1-1 | NA | NA | TRBV19 | TGTGCCAGTAGTGCAGGGTCGGACACTGAAGCTTTCTTT | CASSAGSDTEAFF
TRBJ1-1 | NA | NA | TRBV5-1 | TGCGCCAGCAGCTCCGGGGGTTACACTGAAGCTTTCTTT | CASSSGGYTEAFF
TRBJ2-3 | NA | NA | TRBV5-6 | TGTGCCAGCAGCTTGAAGAAGCGGGCCTCAGATACGCAGTATTTT | CASSLKKRASDTQYF
TRBJ2-7 | NA | TRBD2 | TRBV18 | TGTGCCAGCTCACCACCCGCCGGAGCGGGAGGTTCCTACGAGCAGTACTTC | CASSPPAGAGGSYEQYF
TRBJ2-1 | once | NA | TRBV7-6 | TGTGCCAGCAGCTTAGCCCGCCTCACTAGCAGCTCCTACAATGAGCAGTTCTTC | CASSLARLTSSSYNEQFF
TRBJ2-1 | NA | TRBD1 | TRBV5-4 | TGTGCCAGCAGCTTGGTAGGGACAGGGGGATATGAGCAGTTCTTC | CASSLVGTGGYEQFF
TRBJ2-1 | NA | NA | TRBV21-1 | TGTGCCAGCAGCAATACTAGCGGGAGGACGAGCTCCTACAATGAGCAGTTCTTC | CASSNTSGRTSSYNEQFF
TRBJ1-1 | few | NA | TRBV3-1/TRBV3-2 | TGTGCCAGCAGCCGACGCGGGACGCCTAACACTGAAGCTTTCTTT | CASSRRGTPNTEAFF
TRBJ1-2 | NA | NA | TRBV5-4 | TGTGCCAGCAGCTGGGCAGCGGGGACTCGCGGCTACACCTTC | CASSWAAGTRGYTF
TRBJ2-3 | NA | TRBD2 | TRBV10-3 | TGTGCCATCAGCCTTGGAAGACTAGCGGGAGATGCCACAGATACGCAGTATTTT | CAISLGRLAGDATDTQYF
TRBJ1-1 | NA | NA | TRBV11-2 | TGTGCCAGCAGCTTAGAGCGTGTGCAGGCTGAAGCTTTCTTT | CASSLERVQAEAFF
TRBJ1-4 | NA | NA | TRBV5-1 | TGCGCCAGCAGCTTGGCCCGGGCAACTAATGAAAAACTGTTTTTT | CASSLARATNEKLFF
TRBJ1-4 | NA | TRBD1 | TRBV2 | TGTGCCAGCACCCGGCTAGGGACAGGGGAAAAACTGTTTTTT | CASTRLGTGEKLFF